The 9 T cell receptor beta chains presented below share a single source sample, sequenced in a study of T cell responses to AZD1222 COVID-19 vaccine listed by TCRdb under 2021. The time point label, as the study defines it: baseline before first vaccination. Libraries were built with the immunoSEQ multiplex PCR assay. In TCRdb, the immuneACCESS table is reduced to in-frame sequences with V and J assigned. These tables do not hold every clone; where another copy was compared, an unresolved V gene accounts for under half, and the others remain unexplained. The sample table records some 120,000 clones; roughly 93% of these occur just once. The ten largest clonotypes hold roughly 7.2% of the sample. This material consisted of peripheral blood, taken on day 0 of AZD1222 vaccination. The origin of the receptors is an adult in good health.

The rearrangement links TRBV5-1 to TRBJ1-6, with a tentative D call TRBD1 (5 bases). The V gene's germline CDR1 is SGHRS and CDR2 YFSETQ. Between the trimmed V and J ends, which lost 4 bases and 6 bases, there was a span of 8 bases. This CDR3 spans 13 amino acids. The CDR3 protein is CASSLGLNSPLHF. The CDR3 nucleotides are TGCGCCAGCAGCCTGGGACTTAATTCACCCCTCCACTTT. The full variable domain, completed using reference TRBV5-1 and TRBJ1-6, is KAGVTQTPRYLIKTRGQQVTLSCSPISGHRSVSWYQQTPGQGLQFLFEYFSETQRNKGNFPGRFSGRQFSNSRSEMNVSTLELGDSALYLCASSLGLNSPLHFGNGTRLTVT.

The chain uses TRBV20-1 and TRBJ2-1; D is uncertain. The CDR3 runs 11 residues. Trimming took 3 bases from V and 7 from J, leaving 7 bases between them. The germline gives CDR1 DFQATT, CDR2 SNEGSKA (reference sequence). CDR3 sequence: CSASSPNEQFF. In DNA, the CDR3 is TGCAGTGCTAGTAGCCCAAATGAGCAGTTCTTC.

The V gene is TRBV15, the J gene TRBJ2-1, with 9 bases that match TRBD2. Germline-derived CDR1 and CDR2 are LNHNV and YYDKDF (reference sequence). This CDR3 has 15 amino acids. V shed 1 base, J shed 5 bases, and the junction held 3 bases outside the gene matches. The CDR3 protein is CATSRVAGENNEQFF. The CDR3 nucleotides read TGTGCCACCAGCAGAGTAGCGGGAGAGAACAATGAGCAGTTCTTC.

Here the CDR3 reads CAARGRSNQPQHF. The CDR3 DNA is TGTGCCGCTAGGGGACGGAGCAATCAGCCCCAGCATTTT. The chain is built from TRBV19 and TRBJ1-5; D might be TRBD1 (5 bases). V lost 11 bases and J lost 1, with 12 bases in between. Germline V gene lookup returns CDR1 LNHDA and CDR2 SQIVND (reference sequence). The CDR3 covers 13 residues.

The CDR3: CASSQTRTSGEHQFF. The DNA of the CDR3 is TGTGCCAGCAGCCAGACCCGCACTAGCGGGGAGCACCAGTTCTTC. The V call is TRBV14, the J call TRBJ2-1; 10 nucleotides align to TRBD2. With V trimmed by 3 bases and J by 13 bases, 12 bases remained unmatched. Germline values: CDR1 SGHDN, CDR2 FVKESK. This CDR3 region has 15 residues.

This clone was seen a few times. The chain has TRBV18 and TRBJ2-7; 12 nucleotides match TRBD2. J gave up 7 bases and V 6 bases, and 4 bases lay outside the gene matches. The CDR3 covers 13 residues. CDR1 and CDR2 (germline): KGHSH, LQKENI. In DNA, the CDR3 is TGTGCCAGCTCGCGACTAGCGGGAGAAGAGCAGTACTTC. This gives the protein CASSRLAGEEQYF.

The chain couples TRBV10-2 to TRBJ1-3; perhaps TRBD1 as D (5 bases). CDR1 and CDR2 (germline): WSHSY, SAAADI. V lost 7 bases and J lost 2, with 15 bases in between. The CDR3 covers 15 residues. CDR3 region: CASTNRGLTGNTIYF. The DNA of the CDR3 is TGCGCCAGCACCAACCGGGGCCTAACTGGAAACACCATATATTTT.

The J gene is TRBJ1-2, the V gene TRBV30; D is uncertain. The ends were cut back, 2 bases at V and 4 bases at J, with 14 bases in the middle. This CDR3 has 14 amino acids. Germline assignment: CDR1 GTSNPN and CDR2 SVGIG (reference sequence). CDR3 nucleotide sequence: TGTGCCTGGAGTACGGATTACAGAGGCTATGGCTACACCTTC. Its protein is CAWSTDYRGYGYTF.

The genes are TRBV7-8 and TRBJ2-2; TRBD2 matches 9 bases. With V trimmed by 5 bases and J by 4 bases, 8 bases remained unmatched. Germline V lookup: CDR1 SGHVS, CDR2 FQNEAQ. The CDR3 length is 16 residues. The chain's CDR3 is CASSGWLAGTTGELFF. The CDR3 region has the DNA TGTGCCAGCAGCGGCTGGCTAGCGGGGACCACCGGGGAGCTGTTTTTT.